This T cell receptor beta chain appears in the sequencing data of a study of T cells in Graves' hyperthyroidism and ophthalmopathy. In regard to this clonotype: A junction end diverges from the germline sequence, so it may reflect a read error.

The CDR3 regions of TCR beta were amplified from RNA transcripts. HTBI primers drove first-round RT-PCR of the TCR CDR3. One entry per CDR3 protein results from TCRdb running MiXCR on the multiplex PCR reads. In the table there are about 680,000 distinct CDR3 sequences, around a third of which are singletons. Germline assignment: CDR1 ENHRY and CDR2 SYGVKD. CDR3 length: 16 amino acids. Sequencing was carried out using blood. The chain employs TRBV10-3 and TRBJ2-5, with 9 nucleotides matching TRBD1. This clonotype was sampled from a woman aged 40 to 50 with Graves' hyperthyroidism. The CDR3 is CASSYSPGTGRETQYF. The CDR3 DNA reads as TGTGCCAGCAGTTACTCCCCCGGGACAGGGCGGGAGACCCAGTACTTC.